This entry lists 10 T cell receptor beta chains sequenced from one sample in a study of regulatory T cells in long-lasting Graves disease. Time point specified: newly diagnosed GD, antithyroid drugs for less than 3 months. RNA extracted from PBMCs served as the sequencing template. According to the study, TCR beta libraries were built with iRepertoire HTBI primers and CDR3-region Arm-PCR. In TCRdb, the multiplex PCR reads were re-called with MiXCR into one record per CDR3 protein. The table lists almost 450,000 distinct CDR3 sequences, about 17% of them singletons, with approximately 12% in the top ten. In addition, the sample was reused for a study of T cells in Graves' hyperthyroidism and ophthalmopathy.

This sample comprised peripheral blood mononuclear cells (PBMCs), obtained at new diagnosis, from a patient treated with antithyroid drugs. Source of these receptors: a woman aged 25 to 39 with Graves disease.

This clonotype was observed many times. This chain connects TRBV28 to TRBJ1-1; 7 bases fit TRBD1. The J segment lost 1 base and the V segment lost 3 bases, leaving 2 bases of the junction unmatched. This CDR3 comprises 14 residues. Looked up from germline, CDR1 is MDHEN and CDR2 is SYDVKM. CDR3 nucleotide sequence: TGTGCCAGCAGTTTCTACAGGGGGAACACTGAAGCTTTCTTT. It yields the protein CASSFYRGNTEAFF.

The chain carries TRBV11-2 and TRBJ2-1; TRBD2 agrees at 8 bases. This CDR3 spans 18 amino acids. The ends lost 0 bases at V and 7 bases at J; junction bases unmatched: 14. The V gene's germline CDR1 is SGHAT and CDR2 FQNNGV. CDR3 nucleotides: TGTGCCAGCAGCTTAGATGACCAGGCAGCGGGAGACAATAATGAGCAGTTCTTC. This encodes CASSLDDQAAGDNNEQFF.

On this clonotype: A much larger clone sits a single nucleotide away, making a read error possible. A read error is likely, as this CDR3 ends without the conserved phenylalanine or tryptophan. It is unclear where the CDR3 begins or ends on the DNA, so no DNA is shown, and the CDR3 is as TCRdb lists it. This rearrangement joins TRBV20-1 to TRBJ2-7; the D segment call TRBD1 is taken from the table without a DNA check. The CDR3 has 10 residues if both end residues are counted. CDR1 and CDR2 from the germline V gene are DFQATT and SNEGSKA (reference sequence). CDR3 region: CSARKQGDYY.

This clonotype was picked up many times. The chain carries TRBV5-1 and TRBJ2-1; D gene ambiguous. In germline, CDR1 is SGHRS, CDR2 YFSETQ. This CDR3 has 15 residues. Trimming took 0 bases from V and 6 from J, leaving 13 bases between them. This chain's CDR3 is CASSLVGSWSNEQFF. CDR3 bases: TGCGCCAGCAGCTTGGTGGGGTCCTGGAGCAATGAGCAGTTCTTC.

This clonotype was counted many times. The chain uses TRBV5-8 and TRBJ1-1, with D hard to call. Germline lookup yields CDR1 SGHTS and CDR2 YDEGEE. Trimming removed 2 bases from V and 1 base from J, with 12 bases in between. The CDR3 has 15 residues. In DNA form, the CDR3 reads TGTGCCAGCAGCTTTTCAACCTCTACGAACACTGAAGCTTTCTTT. It encodes CASSFSTSTNTEAFF.

This clonotype occurred many times. V is TRBV6-1 and J is TRBJ1-5; D unclear. V lost 6 bases, J lost 6 bases, and 6 bases lay in between. The CDR3 is made up of 11 amino acids. Germline V gene data show CDR1 as MNHNS and CDR2 as SASEGT. The chain's CDR3 is CASSVGQPQHF. CDR3 DNA: TGTGCCAGCAGCGTAGGTCAGCCCCAGCATTTT.

This clonotype was seen repeatedly, ten times or more. The J gene is TRBJ1-2, the V gene TRBV6-2 or TRBV6-3; 9 bases line up with TRBD1. The CDR3 is 19 residues long. Germline values: CDR1 MNHEY, CDR2 SVGEGT. The junction had 19 bases not matched to a gene; V was cut back by 0 bases and J by 8 bases. The CDR3 sequence is CASSYSQEFGDRVFNGYTF. In nucleotides, the CDR3 is TGTGCCAGCAGTTACTCGCAGGAATTTGGGGACAGGGTGTTCAACGGCTACACCTTC.

Remarks on this clonotype: A much larger clone lies one base from this, so it may be a read error. The chain carries TRBV6-5 and TRBJ2-5, with a weak D call TRBD2 (5 bases). Germline CDR1 reads MNHEY; CDR2 reads SVGAGI. V was trimmed by 2 bases and J by 7 bases, leaving 14 bases between them. The CDR3 length is 14 residues. In DNA, the CDR3 is TGTGCCAGCAGTTACGTCCGGCGGGCTGCGACCCAGTACTTC. It is translated as CASSYVRRAATQYF.

This clonotype has a count of ten or more. The chain couples TRBV28 to TRBJ2-3, with 9 positions matching TRBD2. The V and J ends lost 11 bases and 3 bases, in that order; junction bases with no gene match: 6. The V gene's germline CDR1 is MDHEN and CDR2 SYDVKM. CDR3 length equals 13 residues. CDR3 nucleotide sequence: TGTGCCTCAGCGGGGGGTGCAACAGATACGCAGTATTTT. Translating it yields CASAGGATDTQYF. The variable domain in full, completed from reference TRBV28 and TRBJ2-3, reads DVKVTQSSRYLVKRTGEKVFLECVQDMDHENMFWYRQDPGLGLRLIYFSYDVKMKEKGDIPEGYSVSREKKERFSLILESASTNQTSMYLCASAGGATDTQYFGPGTRLTVL.

This clonotype was seen repeatedly, ten times or more. The V and J genes are TRBV7-9 and TRBJ2-1, with D perhaps matching TRBD2 (6 bases). Germline lookup yields CDR1 SEHNR and CDR2 FQNEAQ (reference sequence). The V end lost 1 base, the J end lost 6 bases, and 10 bases lay between the germline ends. The CDR3 is made up of 14 amino acids. The chain's CDR3 is CASSLDNGGNEQFF. CDR3 sequence (DNA): TGTGCCAGCAGCTTAGATAACGGGGGCAATGAGCAGTTCTTC.